The T cell receptor beta chain described here comes from a study of blood T cell repertoires in COVID-19. The overall study: The United States, Italy and Spain were the sources of the acute and convalescent COVID-19 samples. PBMCs, B-cell-depleted T cells, or T cells were the source of the cDNA or gDNA that made up the material.

Original analysis: The authors estimated nucleated cell counts from reference gene primer amplification. Sequencing was performed with immunoSEQ multiplex PCR; in TCRdb, only in-frame clones are kept and a portion is missing. Clone size and V and J calls were adopted from that table, with D and trimming inferred from the DNA. Among around 150,000 clones listed, 75% to 90% were seen once. This CDR3 spans 14 amino acids. Germline V gene data show CDR1 as SGDLS and CDR2 as YYNGEE. With 3 bases removed from V and 10 bases from J, the gap between germline ends came to 19 bases. This clone showed up many times.

The genes are TRBV9 and TRBJ1-1; D possibly corresponds to TRBD1 (6 bases). Input material: peripheral blood. This clonotype was obtained from a woman older than 75 with active or convalescent COVID-19. The CDR3, as DNA: TGTGCCAGCAGCGCCTGGCTTAGTCCCAGGGGAGCTTTCTTT. Protein sequence: CASSAWLSPRGAFF. Full variable domain (outside the CDR3, taken from reference TRBV9 and TRBJ1-1): DSGVTQTPKHLITATGQRVTLRCSPRSGDLSVYWYQQSLDQGLQFLIQYYNGEERAKGNILERFSAQQFPDLHSELNLSSLELGDSALYFCASSAWLSPRGAFFGQGTRLTVV.